A selection of T cell receptor beta chains follows, all from one sample in a study of vaccination and CD4 T cells after COVID-19. TCRdb re-called the PCR reads with MiXCR, one entry per CDR3 protein. The sample lists 8,100 or so distinct CDR3 sequences, approximately 50% seen once, with approximately 22% in the top ten. No antigen has been assigned to these receptors. The sequenced sample consisted of CD4+ T cells from blood, cultured in vitro. These receptors all come from a human donor who had recovered from COVID-19. The CDR3 runs from the conserved cysteine through the conserved F or W. D genes are given only for firm matches. Some rows mark clone size as missing; the rest say once, few, many or name a class of expanded clone.

>NA|TRBJ2-7|TRBV7-3|TRBD1
TGTGCCAGCAGCGCCAGGGGGCGCGGCGAGCAGTACTTC
CASSARGRGEQYF
>NA|TRBJ2-2|TRBV19|NA
TGTGCCAGTAGTATAATGATGACCGGGGAGCTGTTTTTT
CASSIMMTGELFF
>NA|TRBJ2-7|TRBV20-1|NA
TGCAGTGCTAGAGCCCGAACCCATTTCTACGAGCAGTACTTC
CSARARTHFYEQYF
>NA|TRBJ1-1|TRBV7-8|NA
TGTGCCAGCAGCGCAAAGAGACCCGGGACATCCAATCGGGCTTTCTTT
CASSAKRPGTSNRAFF
>NA|TRBJ1-3|TRBV27|TRBD1
TGTGCCAGCAGTCCTCGGGACAGGGGCCTGTTTTCTGGAAACACCATATATTTT
CASSPRDRGLFSGNTIYF
>NA|TRBJ2-5|TRBV6-1|TRBD1
TGTGCCAGCAGTGACAACAGGGGGCCTGGAGAGACCCAGTACTTC
CASSDNRGPGETQYF
>NA|TRBJ1-1|TRBV11-3|NA
TGTGCCAGCAGCTTGAGACAGGAGGGCACTGAAGCTTTCTTT
CASSLRQEGTEAFF
>few|TRBJ1-2|TRBV20-1|NA
TGCAGTGCTAGAGAGGCGTCTAACTATGGCTACACCTTC
CSAREASNYGYTF
>few|TRBJ2-5|TRBV5-4|TRBD1
TGTGCCAGCAGCTTGGAGGGACAGGGTTTCTACGGGACCCAGTACTTC
CASSLEGQGFYGTQYF
>NA|TRBJ2-5|TRBV24-1|NA
TGTGCCACCAGTGACCGACGGACTCAAGAGACCCAGTACTTC
CATSDRRTQETQYF
>once|TRBJ2-7|TRBV2|NA
TGTGCCAGCAGTGTCAGGGGAGGCGAGCAGTACTTC
CASSVRGGEQYF
>few|TRBJ1-2|TRBV20-1|NA
TGCAGTGCTAGACCCGGGCCCAACTATGGCTACACCTTC
CSARPGPNYGYTF
>few|TRBJ2-5|TRBV12-5|NA
TGTGCTAGTGGTTTGGTGGCAGGCATCTCGGAAGAGACCCAGTACTTC
CASGLVAGISEETQYF
>NA|TRBJ2-1|TRBV19|TRBD2
TGTGCCAGTAGTCCACTAGCGTTCTCCGAAGGGCAGTTCTTC
CASSPLAFSEGQFF
>NA|TRBJ1-2|TRBV6-1|TRBD1
TGTGCCAGCAGTGGAGCTTCGGGACAGGGGGATGGCTACACCTTC
CASSGASGQGDGYTF
>few|TRBJ2-2|TRBV7-6|NA
TGTGCCAGCAGCTTAACCGCAGGGATCGGGGAGCTGTTTTTT
CASSLTAGIGELFF
>NA|TRBJ1-6|TRBV12-3/TRBV12-4|NA
TGTGCCAGCGGCCGTACCGGCTTCAGGAGCTCCTATAATTCACCCCTCCACTTT
CASGRTGFRSSYNSPLHF
>few|TRBJ2-3|TRBV20-1|TRBD2
TGCAGTGCTAGAGATGTCGCGACTAGCGGGAAAGCAGATACGCAGTATTTT
CSARDVATSGKADTQYF
>NA|TRBJ2-7|TRBV20-1|NA
TGCAGTGCTAGGCGATTTAAGGGCGAGCAGTACTTC
CSARRFKGEQYF
>NA|TRBJ2-1|TRBV29-1|TRBD2
TGCAGCGTTCCGACTAGCGGGACCCCCAATGAGCAGTTCTTC
CSVPTSGTPNEQFF
>few|TRBJ2-7|TRBV24-1|TRBD1
TGTGCCACCTCTTGGACGAAGGGGGCCGAGCAGTACTTC
CATSWTKGAEQYF
>NA|TRBJ2-1|TRBV6-2/TRBV6-3|NA
TGTGCCAGCAGTAACCACCCGGACAGTTTTTCATCCAATGAGCAGTTCTTC
CASSNHPDSFSSNEQFF
>few|TRBJ1-5|TRBV18|NA
TGTGCCAGCTCACCTAGTAGCAATCAGCCCCAGCATTTT
CASSPSSNQPQHF